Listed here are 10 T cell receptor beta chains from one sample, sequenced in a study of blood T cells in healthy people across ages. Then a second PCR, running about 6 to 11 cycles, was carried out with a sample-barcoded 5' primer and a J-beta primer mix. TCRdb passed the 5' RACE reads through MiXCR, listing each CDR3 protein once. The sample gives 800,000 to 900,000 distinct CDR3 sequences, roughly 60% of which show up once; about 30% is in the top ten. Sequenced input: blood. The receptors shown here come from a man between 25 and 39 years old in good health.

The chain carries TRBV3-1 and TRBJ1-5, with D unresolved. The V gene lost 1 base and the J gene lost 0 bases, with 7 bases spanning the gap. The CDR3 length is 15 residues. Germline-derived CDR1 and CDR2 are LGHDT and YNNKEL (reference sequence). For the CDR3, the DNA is TGTGCCAGCAGCCAAGGAGGTCTTAGCAATCAGCCCCAGCATTTT. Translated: CASSQGGLSNQPQHF.

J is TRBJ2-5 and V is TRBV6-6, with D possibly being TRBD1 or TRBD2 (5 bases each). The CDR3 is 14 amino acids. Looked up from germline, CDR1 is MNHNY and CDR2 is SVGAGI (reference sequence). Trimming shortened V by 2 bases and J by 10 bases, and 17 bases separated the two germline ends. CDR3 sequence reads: CASSYEGNKRVQYF. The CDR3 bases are TGTGCCAGCAGTTACGAGGGGAACAAGAGAGTCCAGTACTTC.

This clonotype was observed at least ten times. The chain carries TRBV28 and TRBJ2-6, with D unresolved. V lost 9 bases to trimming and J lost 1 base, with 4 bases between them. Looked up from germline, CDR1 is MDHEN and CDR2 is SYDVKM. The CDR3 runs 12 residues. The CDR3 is CASISGANVLTF. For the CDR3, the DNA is TGTGCCAGTATTTCTGGGGCCAACGTCCTGACTTTC.

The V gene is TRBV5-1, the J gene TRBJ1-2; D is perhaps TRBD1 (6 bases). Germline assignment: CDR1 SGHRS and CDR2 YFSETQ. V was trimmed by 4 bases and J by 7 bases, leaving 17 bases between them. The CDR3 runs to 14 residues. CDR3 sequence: CASSLQGGNGGYTF. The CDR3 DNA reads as TGCGCCAGCAGCCTACAGGGAGGGAACGGTGGCTACACCTTC.

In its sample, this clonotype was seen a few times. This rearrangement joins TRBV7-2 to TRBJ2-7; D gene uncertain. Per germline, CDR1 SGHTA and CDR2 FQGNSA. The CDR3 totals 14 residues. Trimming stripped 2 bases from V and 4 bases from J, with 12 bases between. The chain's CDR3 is CASSLMGSSYEQYF. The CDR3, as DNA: TGTGCCAGCAGCTTAATGGGCAGTTCTTACGAGCAGTACTTC.

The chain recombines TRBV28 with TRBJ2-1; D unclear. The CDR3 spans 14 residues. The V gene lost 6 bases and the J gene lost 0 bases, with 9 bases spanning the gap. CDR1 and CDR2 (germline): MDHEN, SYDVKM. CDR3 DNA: TGTGCCAGCAGGGCCGGCCTCTCCTACAATGAGCAGTTCTTC. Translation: CASRAGLSYNEQFF.

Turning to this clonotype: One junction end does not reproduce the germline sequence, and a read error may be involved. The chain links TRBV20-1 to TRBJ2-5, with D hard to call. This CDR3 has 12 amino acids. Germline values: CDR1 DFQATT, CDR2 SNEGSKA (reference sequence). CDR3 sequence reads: CSPRRHQETQYF. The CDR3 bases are TGCAGTCCTAGGCGGCACCAAGAGACCCAGTACTTC.

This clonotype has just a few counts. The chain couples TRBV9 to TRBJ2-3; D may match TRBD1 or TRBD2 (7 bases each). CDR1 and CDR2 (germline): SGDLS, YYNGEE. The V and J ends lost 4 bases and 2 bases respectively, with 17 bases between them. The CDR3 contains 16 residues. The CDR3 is CASSPQGGSSTDTQYF. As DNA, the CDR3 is TGTGCCAGCAGCCCTCAGGGGGGGTCTTCCACAGATACGCAGTATTTT.

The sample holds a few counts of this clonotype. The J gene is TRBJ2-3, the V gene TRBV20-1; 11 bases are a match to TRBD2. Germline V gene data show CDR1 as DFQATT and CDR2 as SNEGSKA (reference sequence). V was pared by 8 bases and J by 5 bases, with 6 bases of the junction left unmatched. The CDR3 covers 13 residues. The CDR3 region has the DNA TGCAGTTCGTTTAGCGGGGGGGGAGATACGCAGTATTTT. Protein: CSSFSGGGDTQYF.

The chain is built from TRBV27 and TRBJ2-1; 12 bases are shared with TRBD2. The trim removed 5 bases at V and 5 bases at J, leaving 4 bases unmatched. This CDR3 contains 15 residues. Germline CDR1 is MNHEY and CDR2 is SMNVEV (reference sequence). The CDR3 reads CASSPSGGDHNEQFF. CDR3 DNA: TGTGCCAGCAGTCCTAGCGGGGGGGATCACAATGAGCAGTTCTTC.